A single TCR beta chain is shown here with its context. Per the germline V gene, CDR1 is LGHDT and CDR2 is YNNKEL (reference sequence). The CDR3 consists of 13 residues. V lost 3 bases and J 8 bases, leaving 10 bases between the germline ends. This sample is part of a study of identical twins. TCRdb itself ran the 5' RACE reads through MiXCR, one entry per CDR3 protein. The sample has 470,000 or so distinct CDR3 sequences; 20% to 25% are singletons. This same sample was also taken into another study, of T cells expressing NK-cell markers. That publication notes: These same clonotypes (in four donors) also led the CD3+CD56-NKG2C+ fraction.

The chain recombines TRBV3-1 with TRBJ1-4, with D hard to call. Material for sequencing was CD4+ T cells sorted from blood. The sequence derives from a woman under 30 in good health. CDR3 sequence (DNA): TGTGCCAGCAGCCACGTGGGTGGGGAAAAACTGTTTTTT. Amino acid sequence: CASSHVGGEKLFF.